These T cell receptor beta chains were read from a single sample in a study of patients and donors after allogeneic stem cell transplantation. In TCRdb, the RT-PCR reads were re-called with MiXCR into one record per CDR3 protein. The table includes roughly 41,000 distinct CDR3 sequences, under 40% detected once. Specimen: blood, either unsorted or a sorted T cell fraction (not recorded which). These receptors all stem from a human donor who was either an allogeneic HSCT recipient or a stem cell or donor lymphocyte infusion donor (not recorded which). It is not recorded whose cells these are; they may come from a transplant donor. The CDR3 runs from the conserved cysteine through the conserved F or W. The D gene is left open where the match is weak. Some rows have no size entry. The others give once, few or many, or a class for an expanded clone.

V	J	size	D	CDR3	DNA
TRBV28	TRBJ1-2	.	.	CASSFSWGVEDGYTF	TGTGCCAGCAGTTTCTCTTGGGGAGTGGAGGATGGCTACACCTTC
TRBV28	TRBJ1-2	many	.	CASSLEGTNYGYTF	TGTGCCAGCAGTTTAGAGGGGACAAACTATGGCTACACCTTC
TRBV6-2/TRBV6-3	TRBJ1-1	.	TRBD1	CASKEYRGTEAFF	TGTGCCAGCAAAGAGTACAGGGGCACTGAAGCTTTCTTT
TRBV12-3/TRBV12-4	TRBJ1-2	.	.	CASSLREWGYTF	TGTGCCAGCAGTTTGCGGGAGTGGGGCTACACCTTC
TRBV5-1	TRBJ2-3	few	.	CASSLAGADTQYF	TGCGCCAGCAGCTTGGCCGGAGCAGATACGCAGTATTTT
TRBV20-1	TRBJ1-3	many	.	CSVRRSGNTIYF	TGCAGTGTTCGCAGGTCGGGAAACACCATATATTTT
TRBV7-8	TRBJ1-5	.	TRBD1	CASSFRQGDQPQHF	TGTGCCAGCAGCTTCCGACAGGGGGATCAGCCCCAGCATTTT
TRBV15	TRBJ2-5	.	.	CATSREPGSQETQYF	TGTGCCACCAGCAGAGAACCGGGATCCCAAGAGACCCAGTACTTC
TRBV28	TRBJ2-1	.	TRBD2	CASSPNPGLLYNEQFF	TGTGCCAGCAGTCCAAATCCGGGACTACTCTACAATGAGCAGTTCTTC
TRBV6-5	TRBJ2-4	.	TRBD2	CASSKGLAGVNIQYF	TGTGCCAGCAGTAAGGGACTAGCGGGAGTAAACATTCAGTACTTC
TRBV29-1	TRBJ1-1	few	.	CSVDPWPWGGGTEAFF	TGCAGCGTTGACCCCTGGCCGTGGGGGGGCGGCACTGAAGCTTTCTTT
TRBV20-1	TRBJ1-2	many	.	CSVNRKTNYGYTF	TGCAGTGTTAACAGGAAAACTAACTATGGCTACACCTTC
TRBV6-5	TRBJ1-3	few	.	CASSYSTGSSGNTIYF	TGTGCCAGCAGTTACTCGACAGGTTCCTCTGGAAACACCATATATTTT
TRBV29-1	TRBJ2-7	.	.	CSVEDLGRNHEQYF	TGCAGCGTTGAAGATCTTGGAAGGAACCACGAGCAGTACTTC
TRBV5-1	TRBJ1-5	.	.	CASSLWGGNQPQHF	TGCGCCAGCAGCTTGTGGGGAGGCAATCAGCCCCAGCATTTT
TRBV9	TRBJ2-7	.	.	CASSAAGSGWSSYEQYF	TGTGCCAGCAGCGCCGCGGGCTCGGGATGGAGCTCCTACGAGCAGTACTTC
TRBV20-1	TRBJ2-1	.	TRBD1	CSARESWGQPWDEQFF	TGCAGTGCTAGAGAGTCCTGGGGACAGCCTTGGGATGAGCAGTTCTTC